The 15 T cell receptor beta chains below come from one sample, sequenced in a study of coeliac disease. This table comes from immunoSEQ multiplex PCR, and its TCRdb copy is limited to in-frame clones, with some not included. This table holds 4,000 to 6,000 clones, 60% to 80% found once. The specimen was lamina propria lymphocytes from the gut. Source of these receptors: a woman in her seventies with celiac disease.

The V gene is TRBV30, the J gene TRBJ2-7; 7 nucleotides agree with TRBD2. Germline V lookup: CDR1 GTSNPN, CDR2 SVGIG (reference sequence). Losses at the gene ends were 4 bases for V and 4 bases for J; bases not matched to a gene: 13. The CDR3 is 15 residues long. CDR3 region: CAWKEAAGVEYEQYF. DNA of the CDR3: TGTGCCTGGAAAGAGGCGGCGGGGGTTGAGTACGAGCAGTACTTC.

The chain joins TRBV4-1 to TRBJ2-5; TRBD1 matches at 7 bases. The V gene end was trimmed by 0 bases and the J gene end by 3 bases; junction bases not matched to a gene: 10. Germline V gene lookup returns CDR1 MGHRA and CDR2 YSYEKL. This CDR3 is built from 17 residues. CDR3 amino acids: CASSQDSFGQGEETQYF. In DNA, the CDR3 is TGCGCCAGCAGCCAAGACTCGTTCGGGCAGGGGGAAGAGACCCAGTACTTC.

V and J are TRBV5-1 and TRBJ1-2; no definite D call. The CDR3 extends over 12 amino acids. V was pared by 5 bases and J by 8 bases, with 13 bases between. The V gene's germline CDR1 is SGHRS and CDR2 YFSETQ. CDR3 DNA sequence: TGCGCCAGCAGAGAGCCGAACGAGGGCTACACCTTC. Residues: CASREPNEGYTF.

This sequence joins TRBV27 and TRBJ1-3; D may be TRBD1 (5 bases). CDR3 size: 16 residues. Between the trimmed V and J ends, which lost 5 bases and 0 bases, there was a span of 14 bases. Germline V gene lookup returns CDR1 MNHEY and CDR2 SMNVEV (reference sequence). CDR3 nucleotides: TGTGCCAGCAGTAGGACGGGGGTCACCTCTGGAAACACCATATATTTT. Amino acid sequence: CASSRTGVTSGNTIYF.

The rearrangement links TRBV1 to TRBJ2-6; no check of the table's D call, TRBD1, against the DNA was made. TRBV1 is flagged as a pseudogene. This CDR3 has 18 residues. This chain's CDR3 is CTSSISCLCTSRANVLTF. DNA for the CDR3: TGCACCAGCAGCATTTCGTGTTTGTGCACAAGTCGGGCCAACGTCCTGACTTTC.

This rearrangement joins TRBV9 to TRBJ1-5; TRBD1 is a possible D gene (6 bases). Germline V CDR1 and CDR2: SGDLS, YYNGEE. Trimming removed 4 bases at V and 5 bases at J, with 13 bases between. The CDR3 consists of 14 residues. For the CDR3, the DNA is TGTGCCAGCAGCCCACAGGGATCCGATCAGCCCCAGCATTTT. Encoded protein: CASSPQGSDQPQHF.

The V call is TRBV19, the J call TRBJ2-7, with D possibly being TRBD2 (6 bases). CDR1 LNHDA and CDR2 SQIVND come from the germline V gene (reference sequence). This CDR3 has 15 residues. V lost 5 bases to trimming and J lost 0 bases, with 14 bases between them. CDR3 DNA: TGTGCCAGTAGTTCAAGGCTAGCGAGCTCCTACGAGCAGTACTTC. Amino acids: CASSSRLASSYEQYF.

The V call is TRBV11-2, the J call TRBJ2-3; 7 bases fit TRBD1. The length of the CDR3 is 14 residues. V dropped 3 bases and J dropped 8; count of bases not matched to a gene: 8. Looked up from germline, CDR1 is SGHAT and CDR2 is FQNNGV. CDR3 region: CASSFRGGTGTQYF. CDR3 sequence (DNA): TGTGCCAGCAGCTTCAGAGGGGGCACGGGTACGCAGTATTTT.

This clone was recorded a few times. The V and J genes are TRBV19 and TRBJ1-1, with D possibly being TRBD1 (5 bases). V lost 7 bases and J lost 1, with 13 bases in between. Germline V gene lookup returns CDR1 LNHDA and CDR2 SQIVND (reference sequence). The CDR3 contains 14 residues. The CDR3 here is CASTPAGPNTEAFF. Here the CDR3 DNA reads TGTGCCAGTACTCCAGCGGGACCGAACACTGAAGCTTTCTTT.

In this sample, this clone turned up once. The J gene is TRBJ1-3, the V gene TRBV6-5; no firm D call. This CDR3 has 13 amino acids. V lost 7 bases to trimming and J lost 7 bases, with 14 bases between them. Germline-derived CDR1 and CDR2 are MNHEY and SVGAGI. Here the CDR3 reads CASTVSSGNTIYF. The CDR3 bases are TGTGCCAGCACGGTTTCGTCCGGGAACACCATATATTTT.

This rearrangement joins TRBV2 to TRBJ2-3; TRBD2 aligns across 7 bases. The CDR3 has 15 residues. CDR1 is SNHLY and CDR2 is FYNNEI in the germline V gene. V was clipped by 6 bases and J by 4 bases; unmatched bases: 10. CDR3: CASSPGSRGADTQYF. CDR3 bases: TGTGCCAGCAGCCCCGGGTCCCGGGGGGCAGATACGCAGTATTTT. Variable domain in full (rest from reference TRBV2 and TRBJ2-3): EPEVTQTPSHQVTQMGQEVILRCVPISNHLYFYWYRQILGQKVEFLVSFYNNEISEKSEIFDDQFSVERPDGSNFTLKIRSTKLEDSAMYFCASSPGSRGADTQYFGPGTRLTVL.

This clone was counted only a few times. The J gene is TRBJ2-3, the V gene TRBV29-1; no reliable D call. There are 16 residues in the CDR3. CDR1 and CDR2 (germline): SQVTM, ANQGSEA. V was pared by 6 bases and J by 0 bases, with 19 bases between. This chain's CDR3 is CSVPISTLTSTDTQYF. The CDR3 coding sequence is TGCAGCGTCCCTATTTCGACTCTGACCAGCACAGATACGCAGTATTTT.

The chain joins TRBV9 to TRBJ2-3; 10 positions match TRBD1. Germline assignment: CDR1 SGDLS and CDR2 YYNGEE. The CDR3 is 15 residues long. J lost 6 bases, V lost 0 bases, and 4 bases had no gene match. The CDR3 loop is CASSVVGQGRDTQYF. The CDR3 bases are TGTGCCAGCAGCGTAGTGGGACAGGGGAGGGATACGCAGTATTTT.

This clone turned up a few times. The V gene is TRBV10-3, the J gene TRBJ1-6; 7 nucleotides agree with TRBD1. V shed 6 bases and J 2 bases; nucleotides not matched to a gene: 7. Germline assignment: CDR1 ENHRY and CDR2 SYGVKD. This CDR3 is built from 16 residues. As DNA, the CDR3 is TGTGCCATCAGGACGGAGGGGGCCCCCTATAATTCACCCCTCCACTTT. Protein: CAIRTEGAPYNSPLHF.

This clone showed up just once. The rearrangement uses TRBV6-5 and TRBJ2-5, with D perhaps matching TRBD2 (5 bases). The V gene lost 3 bases and the J gene lost 7 bases, with 18 bases spanning the gap. CDR3 size: 15 residues. Germline loops: CDR1 MNHEY, CDR2 SVGAGI. Here the CDR3 reads CASSYEGGLGGTQYF. The DNA for the CDR3 is TGTGCCAGCAGTTATGAGGGCGGGCTAGGAGGGACCCAGTACTTC.